This entry describes one T cell receptor (beta chain). What it recognizes is unknown. The data were taken from a study of OX40 agonist ivuxolimab in advanced cancers. General observations from the study: Normalized expansion of T-cell clones was also low for some nonresponders. At 0.1 to 3.0 mg/kg, CD4+ and CD8+ blood T cells expanded clonally by week 6.

The protocol was immunoSEQ multiplex PCR, while the TCRdb copy is restricted to in-frame clones and leaves out a portion. The sample lists 63,000 or so clones, 80% to 90% occurring once. V was clipped by 5 bases and J by 6 bases, with 8 bases between them. Germline V CDR1 and CDR2: SGHAT, FQNNGV. The CDR3 has 13 residues. This sample comprised CD4+ or CD8+ T cells sorted from blood, obtained in a trial of the OX40 agonist ivuxolimab. The chain recombines TRBV11-2 with TRBJ1-6; D ambiguous. The clonotype comes from an adult with an advanced solid tumor such as melanoma, head and neck, liver or kidney cancer. The CDR3 nucleotides are TGTGCCAGCAGCCCGAACGCTAATTCACCCCTCCACTTT. Translating gives CASSPNANSPLHF.